The 14 T cell receptor beta chains listed next were all sequenced from one sample in a study of cytomegalovirus exposure and HLA in healthy donors. A multiplex PCR was run with 60 Vbeta primers and 13 Jbeta primers. Some clones are missing from TCRdb's copy, which holds only in-frame ones; the method was immunoSEQ multiplex PCR. The data show 150,000 to 200,000 clones, about an eighth seen once. Material: PBMCs. Receptors originate from a man in his fifties in good health and CMV-seropositive.

This clone came up a few times. The gene calls are TRBV6-5 and TRBJ1-1; no definite D call. The CDR3 loop spans 13 amino acids. Germline V gives CDR1 MNHEY, CDR2 SVGAGI. The germline V and J ends were trimmed by 4 bases and 0 bases, with 6 bases remaining between them. The CDR3 DNA is TGTGCCAGCAGTTCCGCGTTGAACACTGAAGCTTTCTTT. It translates to CASSSALNTEAFF.

The chain recombines TRBV6-1 with TRBJ2-2, with 9 bases fitting TRBD1. In germline, CDR1 is MNHNS, CDR2 SASEGT. V lost 6 bases to trimming and J lost 1 base; unmatched junction nucleotides: 0. CDR3 length: 14 amino acids. CDR3 sequence reads: CASRTGGNTGELFF. CDR3 nucleotides: TGTGCCAGCAGGACAGGGGGGAACACCGGGGAGCTGTTTTTT.

There are a few counts of this clone. The chain couples TRBV6-1 to TRBJ2-1, with D possibly being TRBD2 (5 bases). Germline CDR1 and CDR2: MNHNS and SASEGT. This CDR3 is built from 14 residues. V lost 11 bases and J 0 bases, leaving 14 bases between the germline ends. The CDR3 DNA is TGTGCCGGTTCCCGGGATCCCTCCTACAATGAGCAGTTCTTC. Protein: CAGSRDPSYNEQFF.

The sample holds a few counts of this clone. The J gene is TRBJ2-1, the V gene TRBV25-1; 10 bases match TRBD1. CDR3 length: 15 amino acids. Germline V lookup: CDR1 MGHDK, CDR2 SYGVNS. Trimming removed 2 bases from V and 8 bases from J; junction bases left unmatched: 6. CDR3: CASSEPDRGHDEQFF. The CDR3 DNA follows: TGTGCCAGCAGTGAACCCGACAGGGGGCACGATGAGCAGTTCTTC.

The chain carries TRBV9 and TRBJ1-6; 9 bases are shared with TRBD1. Germline V gives CDR1 SGDLS, CDR2 YYNGEE. The CDR3 extends over 15 amino acids. V lost 4 bases and J lost 10; bases outside the gene matches: 9. The CDR3 nucleotides read TGTGCCAGCAGCCCGACTGGGACAGGGAACTCACCCCTCCACTTT. It encodes CASSPTGTGNSPLHF.

This clone was detected a few times. The V gene is TRBV4-3, the J gene TRBJ2-3, with 8 nucleotides matching TRBD1. CDR3 length equals 17 residues. Germline values: CDR1 LGHNA, CDR2 YSLEER. V shed 0 bases, J shed 2 bases, and the junction held 7 bases outside the gene matches. The CDR3 DNA sequence: TGCGCCAGCAGCCAAGATCCCTGGACAGGGCCCACAGATACGCAGTATTTT. This gives the protein CASSQDPWTGPTDTQYF.

This rearrangement joins TRBV4-3 to TRBJ2-3, with a tentative D call TRBD2 (5 bases). Germline CDR1 and CDR2: LGHNA and YSLEER. CDR3 length: 17 amino acids. V dropped 0 bases and J dropped 3 bases, with 16 bases sitting between them. Here the CDR3 reads CASSQDGRGTGTDTQYF. The CDR3 region has the DNA TGCGCCAGCAGCCAAGATGGTCGGGGTACGGGGACAGATACGCAGTATTTT.

The table lists this clone with a few counts. The genes are TRBV12-2 and TRBJ1-6; TRBD1 was called by the table and not checked on the DNA. TRBV12-2 represents a pseudogene. This CDR3 contains 16 residues. CDR3 protein: CASRSIRDRPLSPLHF. The CDR3 bases are TGTGCAAGTCGCTCAATCCGGGACAGGCCACTTTCACCCCTCCACTTT.

The chain recombines TRBV2 with TRBJ2-5; 10 bases line up with TRBD2. With V trimmed by 0 bases and J by 5 bases, 9 bases remained unmatched. There are 17 residues in the CDR3. From germline, CDR1 is SNHLY and CDR2 FYNNEI. The CDR3 spells CASSEAVPGLAIETQYF. The CDR3 nucleotides read TGTGCCAGCAGTGAAGCAGTGCCGGGACTAGCGATCGAGACCCAGTACTTC.

This chain joins TRBV5-1 and TRBJ2-5; TRBD2 agrees at 15 bases. CDR3 length: 15 residues. V was pared by 5 bases and J by 5 bases, with 4 bases of the junction left unmatched. Germline values: CDR1 SGHRS, CDR2 YFSETQ. DNA of the CDR3: TGCGCCAGCAGGTTTGGGACTAGCGGGGGGGAGACCCAGTACTTC. Residues: CASRFGTSGGETQYF.

This clone was counted once. The chain couples TRBV30 to TRBJ2-3; 8 bases are a match to TRBD2. From germline, CDR1 is GTSNPN and CDR2 SVGIG (reference sequence). The trim removed 0 bases at V and 5 bases at J, leaving 7 bases unmatched. CDR3 length: 15 amino acids. The CDR3 loop is CAWSVGGGQGDTQYF. CDR3 nucleotides: TGTGCCTGGAGTGTGGGCGGGGGGCAGGGAGATACGCAGTATTTT.

The chain carries TRBV5-6 and TRBJ1-2; maybe TRBD1 (6 bases). V was pared by 1 base and J by 3 bases, with 7 bases between. This CDR3 has 13 amino acids. The germline V gene encodes CDR1 SGHDT and CDR2 YYEEEE. CDR3 DNA sequence: TGTGCCAGCAGCTTGAGACAGGACTATGGCTACACCTTC. Translated: CASSLRQDYGYTF.

J is TRBJ2-1 and V is TRBV19; D perhaps matches TRBD1 (5 bases). The V end was cut by 6 bases, the J end by 4 bases, with 7 bases between. Germline CDR1 reads LNHDA; CDR2 reads SQIVND (reference sequence). The CDR3 loop spans 12 amino acids. In DNA, the CDR3 is TGTGCCAGTAGCGACAGTTACAATGAGCAGTTCTTC. It translates to CASSDSYNEQFF.

V usage is TRBV11-3 and J usage is TRBJ2-5, with 7 bases fitting TRBD2. Germline loops: CDR1 SGHNT, CDR2 YENEEA. CDR3 length equals 15 residues. Trimming removed 5 bases from V and 5 bases from J; junction bases left unmatched: 11. The CDR3 region is CASSAGEYPTETQYF. CDR3 DNA sequence: TGTGCCAGCAGCGCGGGGGAGTACCCGACGGAGACCCAGTACTTC.